A single sample gave rise to the 7 T cell receptor beta chains below, sequenced in a study of cytomegalovirus exposure and HLA in healthy donors. PCR used 60 Vbeta primers and 13 Jbeta primers. The assay was immunoSEQ multiplex PCR, and TCRdb's table has in-frame clones only and misses some. The sample has 150,000 or so clones, around two thirds seen once; the top ten hold around 9.3%. The specimen was PBMCs. The receptors originated from a man aged 25-45 years in good health and CMV-seropositive.

The chain recombines TRBV10-1 with TRBJ2-1; the match to TRBD2 covers 10 bases. Germline CDR1 WNHNN, CDR2 SYGVQD (reference sequence). This CDR3 contains 15 residues. V gave up 2 bases and J gave up 6 bases; unmatched junction bases: 4. The CDR3 sequence is CASSEASGSRNEQFF. The DNA of the CDR3 is TGCGCCAGCAGTGAGGCTAGCGGGAGTCGCAATGAGCAGTTCTTC.

The chain employs TRBV7-9 and TRBJ1-2; D unresolved. Trimming stripped 1 base from V and 5 bases from J, with 8 bases between. Germline-derived CDR1 and CDR2 are SEHNR and FQNEAQ (reference sequence). This CDR3 comprises 13 residues. The CDR3 DNA reads as TGTGCCAGCAGCTTAGTCGGGGATTATGGCTACACCTTC. Protein product: CASSLVGDYGYTF.

The chain couples TRBV18 to TRBJ2-3, with 10 positions matching TRBD2. Losses at the gene ends were 3 bases for V and 7 bases for J; bases not matched to a gene: 13. CDR3 length: 17 residues. Germline V gene sequence: CDR1 KGHSH, CDR2 LQKENI. The CDR3 reads CASSPIAGGPLGNTQYF. The CDR3 bases are TGTGCCAGCTCACCCATAGCGGGAGGCCCTCTTGGGAATACGCAGTATTTT.

This chain uses TRBV7-9 with TRBJ2-7, with D unresolved. The V end lost 5 bases, the J end lost 3 bases, and 5 bases lay between the germline ends. CDR1 and CDR2 (germline): SEHNR, FQNEAQ (reference sequence). This CDR3 is 11 amino acids long. The CDR3 DNA is TGTGCCAGCAGCCAATTCTACGAGCAGTACTTC. This sequence encodes CASSQFYEQYF.

The V and J genes are TRBV7-3 and TRBJ1-2; TRBD1 might be the D (6 bases). This CDR3 is built from 12 residues. CDR1 is SGHTA and CDR2 is FQGTGA in the germline V gene. Trimming left V 4 bases short and J 13 bases short, with 16 bases between. The CDR3 protein is CASSSGEGALTF. The CDR3 bases are TGTGCCAGCAGCTCAGGGGAAGGCGCGCTCACCTTC. Full variable domain (remainder filled in from reference TRBV7-3 and TRBJ1-2): GAGVSQTPSNKVTEKGKYVELRCDPISGHTALYWYRQSLGQGPEFLIYFQGTGAADDSGLPNDRFFAVRPEGSVSTLKIQRTERGDSAVYLCASSSGEGALTFGSGTRLTVV.

There are a few counts of this clone. V gene TRBV7-9 combines with J gene TRBJ1-1, with TRBD1 matching 7 bases. Unmatched junction bases numbered 17, after V lost 3 bases and J lost 1 base. The CDR3 is 19 amino acids. The germline gives CDR1 SEHNR, CDR2 FQNEAQ (reference sequence). CDR3 sequence (DNA): TGTGCCAGCAGCTTCCCCCTTACAAACACTCGGACAGGGAACACTGAAGCTTTCTTT. Translating it yields CASSFPLTNTRTGNTEAFF.

The count of this clone is one. This chain connects TRBV18 to TRBJ2-1, with 10 bases aligning to TRBD2. Trimming took 3 bases from V and 6 from J; bases not matched to a gene: 8. The CDR3 consists of 16 residues. Germline V lookup: CDR1 KGHSH, CDR2 LQKENI. The CDR3 nucleotides read TGTGCCAGCTCACCCCCCGGGACTAGCGTTTTCAATGAGCAGTTCTTC. Translation: CASSPPGTSVFNEQFF.